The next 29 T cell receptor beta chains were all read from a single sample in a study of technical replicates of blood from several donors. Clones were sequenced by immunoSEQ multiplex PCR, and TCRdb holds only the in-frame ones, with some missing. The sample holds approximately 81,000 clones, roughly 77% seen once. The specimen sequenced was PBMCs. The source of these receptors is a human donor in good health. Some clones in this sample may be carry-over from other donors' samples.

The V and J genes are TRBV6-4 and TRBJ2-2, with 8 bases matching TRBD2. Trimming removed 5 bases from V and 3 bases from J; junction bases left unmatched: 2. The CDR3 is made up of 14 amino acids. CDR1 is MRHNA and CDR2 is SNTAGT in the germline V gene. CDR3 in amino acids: CASSPRGDTGELFF. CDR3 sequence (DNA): TGTGCCAGCAGTCCGCGGGGGGACACCGGGGAGCTGTTTTTT.

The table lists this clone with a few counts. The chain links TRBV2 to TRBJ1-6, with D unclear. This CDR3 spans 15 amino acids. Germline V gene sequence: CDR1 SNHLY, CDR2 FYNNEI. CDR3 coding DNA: TGTGCAGGGTCGGGGTTGAGCTCCTATAATTCACCCCTCCACTTT. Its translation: CAGSGLSSYNSPLHF.

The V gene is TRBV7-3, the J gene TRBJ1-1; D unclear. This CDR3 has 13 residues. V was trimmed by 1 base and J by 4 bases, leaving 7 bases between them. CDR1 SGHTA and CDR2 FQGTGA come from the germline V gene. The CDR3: CASSLMEGTEAFF. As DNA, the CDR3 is TGTGCCAGCAGCTTAATGGAGGGCACTGAAGCTTTCTTT. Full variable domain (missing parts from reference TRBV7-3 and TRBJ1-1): GAGVSQTPSNKVTEKGKYVELRCDPISGHTALYWYRQSLGQGPEFLIYFQGTGAADDSGLPNDRFFAVRPEGSVSTLKIQRTERGDSAVYLCASSLMEGTEAFFGQGTRLTVV.

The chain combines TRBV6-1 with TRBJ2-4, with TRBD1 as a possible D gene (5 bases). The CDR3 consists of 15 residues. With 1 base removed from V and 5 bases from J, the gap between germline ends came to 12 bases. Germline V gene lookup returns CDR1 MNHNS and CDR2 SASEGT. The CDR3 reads CASSEVVGDQNIQYF. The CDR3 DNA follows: TGTGCCAGCAGTGAAGTAGTAGGGGATCAAAACATTCAGTACTTC.

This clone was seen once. As DNA, the CDR3 is TGTGCCATCAGGGGACTAGCGGACTACGAGCAGTACTTC. Encoded protein: CAIRGLADYEQYF. V is TRBV10-3 and J is TRBJ2-7, with 11 positions matching TRBD2. V gave up 6 bases and J gave up 3 bases; unmatched junction bases: 1. The germline V gene encodes CDR1 ENHRY and CDR2 SYGVKD. This CDR3 has 13 amino acids.

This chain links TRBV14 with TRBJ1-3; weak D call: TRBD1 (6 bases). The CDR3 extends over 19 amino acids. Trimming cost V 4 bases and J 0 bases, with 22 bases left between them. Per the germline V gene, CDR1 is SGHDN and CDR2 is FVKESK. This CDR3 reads CASSLFPGASPFSGNTIYF. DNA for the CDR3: TGTGCCAGCAGCCTTTTCCCAGGGGCGAGCCCATTCTCTGGAAACACCATATATTTT.

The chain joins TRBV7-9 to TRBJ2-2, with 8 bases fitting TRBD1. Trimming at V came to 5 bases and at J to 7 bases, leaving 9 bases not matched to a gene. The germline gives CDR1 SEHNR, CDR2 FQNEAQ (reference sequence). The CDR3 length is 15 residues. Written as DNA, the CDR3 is TGTGCCAGCAGCGCCTTACAGGGGGACGGCGGGGAGCTGTTTTTT. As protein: CASSALQGDGGELFF.

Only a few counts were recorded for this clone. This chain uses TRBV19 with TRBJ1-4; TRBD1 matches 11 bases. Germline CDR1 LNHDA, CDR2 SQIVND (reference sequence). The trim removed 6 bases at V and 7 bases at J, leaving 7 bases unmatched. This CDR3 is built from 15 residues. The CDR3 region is CASRGSGTGGEKLFF. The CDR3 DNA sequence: TGTGCCAGTAGAGGCTCCGGGACAGGGGGTGAAAAACTGTTTTTT.

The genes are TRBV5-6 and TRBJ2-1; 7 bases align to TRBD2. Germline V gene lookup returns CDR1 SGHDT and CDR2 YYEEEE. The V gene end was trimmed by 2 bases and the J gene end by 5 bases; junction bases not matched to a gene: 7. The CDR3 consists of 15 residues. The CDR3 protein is CASSLGPGRNNEQFF. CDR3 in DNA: TGTGCCAGCAGCTTAGGTCCCGGGAGGAACAATGAGCAGTTCTTC.

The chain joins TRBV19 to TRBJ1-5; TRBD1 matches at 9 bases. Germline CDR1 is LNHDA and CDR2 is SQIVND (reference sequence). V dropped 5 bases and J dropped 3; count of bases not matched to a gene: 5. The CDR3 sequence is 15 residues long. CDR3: CASSLGTGINQPQHF. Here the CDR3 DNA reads TGTGCCAGTAGTCTAGGGACAGGGATCAATCAGCCCCAGCATTTT. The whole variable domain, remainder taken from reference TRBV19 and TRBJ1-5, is DGGITQSPKYLFRKEGQNVTLSCEQNLNHDAMYWYRQDPGQGLRLIYYSQIVNDFQKGDIAEGYSVSREKKESFPLTVTSAQKNPTAFYLCASSLGTGINQPQHFGDGTRLSIL.

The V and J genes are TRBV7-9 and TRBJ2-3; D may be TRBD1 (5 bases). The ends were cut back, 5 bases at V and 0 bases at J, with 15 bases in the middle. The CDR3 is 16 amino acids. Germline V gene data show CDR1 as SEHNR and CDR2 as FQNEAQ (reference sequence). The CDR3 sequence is CASSQQGAYSTDTQYF. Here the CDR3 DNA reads TGTGCCAGCAGCCAACAAGGGGCCTATAGCACAGATACGCAGTATTTT.

The CDR3 protein is CASSLYSGSSPLHF. CDR3 DNA: TGTGCCAGCAGCTTGTACTCGGGGAGTTCACCCCTCCACTTT. This chain uses TRBV5-4 with TRBJ1-6; the D is unclear. Germline assignment: CDR1 SGHNT and CDR2 YYREEE (reference sequence). There are 14 residues in the CDR3. Trimming stripped 1 base from V and 9 bases from J, with 11 bases between.

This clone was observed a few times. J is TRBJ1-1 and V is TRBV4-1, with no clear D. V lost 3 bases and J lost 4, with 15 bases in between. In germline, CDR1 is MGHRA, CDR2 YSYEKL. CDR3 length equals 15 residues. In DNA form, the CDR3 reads TGCGCCAGCAGCCATTACAGCGGTGGCTTCACTGAAGCTTTCTTT. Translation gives CASSHYSGGFTEAFF.

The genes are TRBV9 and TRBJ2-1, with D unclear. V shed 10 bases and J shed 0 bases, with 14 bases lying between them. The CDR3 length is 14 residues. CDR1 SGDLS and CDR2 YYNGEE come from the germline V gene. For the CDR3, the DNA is TGTGCCTCCTCCCTTTTTAGCTCCTACAATGAGCAGTTCTTC. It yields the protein CASSLFSSYNEQFF. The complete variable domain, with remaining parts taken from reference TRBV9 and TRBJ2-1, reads DSGVTQTPKHLITATGQRVTLRCSPRSGDLSVYWYQQSLDQGLQFLIQYYNGEERAKGNILERFSAQQFPDLHSELNLSSLELGDSALYFCASSLFSSYNEQFFGPGTRLTVL.

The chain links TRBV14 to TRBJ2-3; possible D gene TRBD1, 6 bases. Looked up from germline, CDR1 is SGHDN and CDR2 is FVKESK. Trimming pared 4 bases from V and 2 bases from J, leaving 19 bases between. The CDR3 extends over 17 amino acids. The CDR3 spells CASSRTRGGSLTDTQYF. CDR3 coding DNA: TGTGCCAGCAGCCGAACGAGAGGGGGATCCCTCACAGATACGCAGTATTTT. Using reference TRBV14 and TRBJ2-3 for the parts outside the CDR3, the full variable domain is EAGVTQFPSHSVIEKGQTVTLRCDPISGHDNLYWYRRVMGKEIKFLLHFVKESKQDESGMPNNRFLAERTGGTYSTLKVQPAELEDSGVYFCASSRTRGGSLTDTQYFGPGTRLTVL.

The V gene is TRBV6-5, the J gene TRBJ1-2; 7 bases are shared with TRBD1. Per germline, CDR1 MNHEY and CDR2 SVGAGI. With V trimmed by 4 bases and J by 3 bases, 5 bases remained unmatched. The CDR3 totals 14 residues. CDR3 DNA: TGTGCCAGCAGTTTGGAAGGGGGCGACTATGGCTACACCTTC. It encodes CASSLEGGDYGYTF.

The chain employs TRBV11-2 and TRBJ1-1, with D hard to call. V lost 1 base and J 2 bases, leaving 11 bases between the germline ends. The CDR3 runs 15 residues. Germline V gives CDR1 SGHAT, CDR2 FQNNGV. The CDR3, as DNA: TGTGCCAGCAGCTTAGGTGCCGCTGGCAACACTGAAGCTTTCTTT. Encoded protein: CASSLGAAGNTEAFF.

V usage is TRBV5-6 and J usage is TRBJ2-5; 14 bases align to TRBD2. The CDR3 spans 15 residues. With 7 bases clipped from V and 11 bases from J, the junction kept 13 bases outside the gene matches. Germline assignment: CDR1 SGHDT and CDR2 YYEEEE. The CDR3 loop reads CASYLRGLAGDEQYF. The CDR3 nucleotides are TGTGCCAGCTACCTAAGGGGACTAGCGGGAGATGAGCAGTACTTC.

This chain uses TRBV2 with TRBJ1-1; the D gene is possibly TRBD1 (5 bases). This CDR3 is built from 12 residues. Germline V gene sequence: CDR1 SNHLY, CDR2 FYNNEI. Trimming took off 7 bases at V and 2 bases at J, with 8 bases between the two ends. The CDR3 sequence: CASTGTNTEAFF. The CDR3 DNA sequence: TGTGCCAGCACGGGGACTAACACTGAAGCTTTCTTT.

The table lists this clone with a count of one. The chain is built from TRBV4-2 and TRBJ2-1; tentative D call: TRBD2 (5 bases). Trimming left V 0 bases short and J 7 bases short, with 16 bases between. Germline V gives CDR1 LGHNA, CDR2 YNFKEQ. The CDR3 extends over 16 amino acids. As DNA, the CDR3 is TGTGCCAGCAGCCAAGAATTTGCTAGTACGGGAAATGAGCAGTTCTTC. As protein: CASSQEFASTGNEQFF.

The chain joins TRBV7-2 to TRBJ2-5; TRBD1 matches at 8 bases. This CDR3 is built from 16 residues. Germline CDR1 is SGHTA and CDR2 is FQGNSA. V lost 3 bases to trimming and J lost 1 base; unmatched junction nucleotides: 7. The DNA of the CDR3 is TGTGCCAGCAGCTTTTTCCGGGACAGGTCCCAAGAGACCCAGTACTTC. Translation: CASSFFRDRSQETQYF.

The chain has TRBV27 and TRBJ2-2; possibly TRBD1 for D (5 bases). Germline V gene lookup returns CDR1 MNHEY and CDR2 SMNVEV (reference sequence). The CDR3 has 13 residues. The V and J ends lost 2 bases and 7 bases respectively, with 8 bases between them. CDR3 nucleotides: TGTGCCAGCAGTTTAAATAGGGGCGGGGAGCTGTTTTTT. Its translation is CASSLNRGGELFF.

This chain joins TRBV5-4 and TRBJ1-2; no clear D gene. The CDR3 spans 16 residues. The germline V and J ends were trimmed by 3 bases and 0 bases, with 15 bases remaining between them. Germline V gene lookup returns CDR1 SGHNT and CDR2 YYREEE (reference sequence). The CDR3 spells CASSSPPPGANYGYTF. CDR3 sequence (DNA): TGTGCCAGCAGCTCACCACCCCCCGGAGCTAACTATGGCTACACCTTC. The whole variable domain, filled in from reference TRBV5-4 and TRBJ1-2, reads ETGVTQSPTHLIKTRGQQVTLRCSSQSGHNTVSWYQQALGQGPQFIFQYYREEENGRGNFPPRFSGLQFPNYSSELNVNALELDDSALYLCASSSPPPGANYGYTFGSGTRLTVV.

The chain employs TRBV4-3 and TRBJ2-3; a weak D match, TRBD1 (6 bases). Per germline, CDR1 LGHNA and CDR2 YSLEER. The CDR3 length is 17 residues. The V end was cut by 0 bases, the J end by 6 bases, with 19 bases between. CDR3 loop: CASSQDLGANLPDTQYF. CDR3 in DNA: TGCGCCAGCAGCCAAGATCTGGGGGCCAACCTACCTGATACGCAGTATTTT.

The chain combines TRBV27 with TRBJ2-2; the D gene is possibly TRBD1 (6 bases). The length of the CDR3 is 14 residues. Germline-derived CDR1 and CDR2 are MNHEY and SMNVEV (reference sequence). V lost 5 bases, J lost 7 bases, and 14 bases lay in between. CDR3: CASSLRTGLGELFF. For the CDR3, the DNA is TGTGCCAGCAGTCTCCGTACAGGGCTCGGGGAGCTGTTTTTT.

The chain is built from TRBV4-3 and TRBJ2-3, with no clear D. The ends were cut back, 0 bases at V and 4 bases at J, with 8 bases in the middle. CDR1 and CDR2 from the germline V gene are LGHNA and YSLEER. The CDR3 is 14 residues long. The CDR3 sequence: CASSQDGGADTQYF. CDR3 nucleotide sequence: TGCGCCAGCAGCCAAGATGGCGGTGCAGATACGCAGTATTTT.

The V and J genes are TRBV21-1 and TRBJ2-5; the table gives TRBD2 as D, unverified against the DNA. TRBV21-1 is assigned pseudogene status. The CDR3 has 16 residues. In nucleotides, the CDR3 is TGTGCCAGCAGCTATACCGGGAACAGCGTCAGGGAGACCCAGTACTTC. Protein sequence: CASSYTGNSVRETQYF.

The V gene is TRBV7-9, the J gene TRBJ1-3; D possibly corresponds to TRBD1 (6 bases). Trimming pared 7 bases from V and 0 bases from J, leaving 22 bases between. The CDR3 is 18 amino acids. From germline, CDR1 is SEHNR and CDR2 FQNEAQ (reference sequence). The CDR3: CASTPPRQAMSSGNTIYF. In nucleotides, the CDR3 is TGTGCCAGCACCCCTCCCAGACAGGCCATGAGCTCTGGAAACACCATATATTTT.

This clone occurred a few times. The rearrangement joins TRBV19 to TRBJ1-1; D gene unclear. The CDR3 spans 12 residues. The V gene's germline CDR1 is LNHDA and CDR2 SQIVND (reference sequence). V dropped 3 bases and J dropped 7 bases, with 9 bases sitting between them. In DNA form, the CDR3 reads TGTGCCAGTAGTATCTATGGAGATGAAGCTTTCTTT. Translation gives CASSIYGDEAFF.